Sequencing of this T cell receptor beta chain was carried out in a study of T-cell memory formation after mild COVID-19. General study findings and limits: The authors did not confirm SARS-CoV-2 specificity of second-wave clones peaking day 37.

TCRdb reanalysed the 5' RACE reads using MiXCR and keeps one entry per CDR3 protein. The sample carries approximately 250,000 distinct CDR3 sequences, under 20% recorded once. The CDR3 covers 17 residues. CDR1 is KGHSH and CDR2 is LQKENI in the germline V gene. Trimming removed 5 bases at V and 5 bases at J, with 22 bases between. This clonotype was picked up a small number of times. No antigen is known for it. The TCR was taken from a man aged 18 to 30 who had mild COVID-19 (a few samples of this study predate the infection). Cell type and time point are not known. Sequenced sample: PBMCs or a T cell subset sorted from them (not recorded which). The chain employs TRBV18 and TRBJ2-1; D possibly corresponds to TRBD1 (6 bases). CDR3 region: CASSTLRPQGIDNEQFF. As DNA, the CDR3 is TGTGCCAGCTCAACCCTCAGACCCCAGGGGATTGACAATGAGCAGTTCTTC. The entire variable domain, with the rest obtained from reference TRBV18 and TRBJ2-1, is as follows: NAGVMQNPRHLVRRRGQEARLRCSPMKGHSHVYWYRQLPEEGLKFMVYLQKENIIDESGMPKERFSAEFPKEGPSILRIQQVVRGDSAAYFCASSTLRPQGIDNEQFFGPGTRLTVL.